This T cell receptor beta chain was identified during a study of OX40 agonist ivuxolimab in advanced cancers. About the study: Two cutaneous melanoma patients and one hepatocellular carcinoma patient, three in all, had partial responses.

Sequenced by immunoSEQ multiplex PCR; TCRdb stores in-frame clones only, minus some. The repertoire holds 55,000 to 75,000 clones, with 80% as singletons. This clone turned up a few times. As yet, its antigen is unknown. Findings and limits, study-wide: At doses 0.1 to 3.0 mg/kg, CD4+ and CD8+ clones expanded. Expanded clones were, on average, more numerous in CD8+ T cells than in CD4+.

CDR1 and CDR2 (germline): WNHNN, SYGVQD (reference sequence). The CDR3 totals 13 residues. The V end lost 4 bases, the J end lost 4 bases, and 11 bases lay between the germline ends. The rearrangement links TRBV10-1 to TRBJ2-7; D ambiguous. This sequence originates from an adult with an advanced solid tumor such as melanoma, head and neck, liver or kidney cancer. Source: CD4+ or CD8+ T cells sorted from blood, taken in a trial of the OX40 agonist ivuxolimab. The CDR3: CASSGQQMYEQYF. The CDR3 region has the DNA TGCGCCAGCAGTGGCCAGCAGATGTACGAGCAGTACTTC.